Below, 13 T cell receptor beta chains from the same sample are listed, as sequenced in a study of T cell responses to AZD1222 COVID-19 vaccine. Sequencing was performed with immunoSEQ multiplex PCR; in TCRdb, only in-frame clones are kept and a portion is missing. The table records about 210,000 clones, roughly 92% of them present only once. Here the sequenced sample was peripheral blood, taken on day 0 of AZD1222 vaccination. The receptors stem from an adult in good health.

This chain links TRBV6-5 with TRBJ1-3; D not resolved. The CDR3 totals 14 residues. Germline CDR1 and CDR2: MNHEY and SVGAGI. The ends were cut back, 5 bases at V and 0 bases at J, with 8 bases in the middle. The CDR3 sequence is CASSLMSSGNTIYF. In DNA, the CDR3 is TGTGCCAGCAGTCTAATGAGCTCTGGAAACACCATATATTTT.

The V gene is TRBV21-1, the J gene TRBJ2-7; the table's TRBD2 call for D was not verified on the DNA. TRBV21-1 is a pseudogene locus. The CDR3 is 14 residues long. CDR3 sequence reads: CASSIRYAVYEQYF. CDR3 nucleotide sequence: TGTGCCAGCAGCATTCGTTATGCGGTCTACGAGCAGTACTTC.

The chain combines TRBV2 with TRBJ2-6, with 11 positions matching TRBD1. CDR1 is SNHLY, CDR2 FYNNEI, per germline. The CDR3 loop spans 14 amino acids. The CDR3 reads CGTGGAEGANVLTF. The CDR3, as DNA: TGTGGGACAGGGGGCGCGGAGGGGGCCAACGTCCTGACTTTC.

This chain connects TRBV3-1 (or the pseudogene TRBV3-2) to TRBJ1-5; tentatively, D is TRBD1 (6 bases). The V and J ends lost 1 base and 12 bases respectively, with 19 bases between them. Germline V gene data show CDR1 as LGHDT and CDR2 as YNNKEL (reference sequence). The length of the CDR3 is 15 residues. The DNA of the CDR3 is TGTGCCAGCAGCCAAGGGGGGCAGTTGAGACGGCGCCAGCATTTT. Encoded protein: CASSQGGQLRRRQHF.

V and J are TRBV5-1 and TRBJ1-3; D might be TRBD1 (5 bases). CDR3 length equals 16 residues. The V end lost 2 bases, the J end lost 0 bases, and 12 bases lay between the germline ends. Germline CDR1 is SGHRS and CDR2 is YFSETQ. CDR3 sequence (DNA): TGCGCCAGCAGCTTTGTGGGGCCTTACTCTGGAAACACCATATATTTT. It specifies CASSFVGPYSGNTIYF.

The CDR3 protein is CASSLPPEPLHF. DNA of the CDR3: TGTGCCAGCAGCCTCCCTCCCGAGCCCCTCCACTTT. The chain employs TRBV5-5 and TRBJ1-6; D ambiguous. Trimming pared 4 bases from V and 13 bases from J, leaving 12 bases between. The CDR3 has 12 amino acids. The germline V gene has CDR1 SGHKS and CDR2 YYEKEE (reference sequence).

This rearrangement joins TRBV4-1 to TRBJ1-3; no clear D. The CDR3 spans 14 residues. The V and J ends lost 3 bases and 1 base respectively, with 7 bases between them. Germline values: CDR1 MGHRA, CDR2 YSYEKL. The CDR3 bases are TGCGCCAGCAGCCAGATGGGGTCTGGAAACACCATATATTTT. It encodes CASSQMGSGNTIYF.

The rearrangement uses TRBV29-1 and TRBJ2-7; no firm D call. The V end was cut by 1 base, the J end by 2 bases, with 9 bases between. Germline CDR1 SQVTM, CDR2 ANQGSEA. The CDR3 length is 13 residues. The CDR3 DNA sequence: TGCAGCGTTGAAGGGACCCTTGCCTACGAGCAGTACTTC. Amino acid sequence: CSVEGTLAYEQYF.

The chain employs TRBV6-2 or TRBV6-3 and TRBJ2-1; 8 positions match TRBD1. J lost 9 bases, V lost 0 bases, and 4 bases had no gene match. Per the germline V gene, CDR1 is MNHEY and CDR2 is SVGEGT. The CDR3 totals 14 residues. CDR3 region: CASSYSTGVGEQFF. The CDR3, as DNA: TGTGCCAGCAGTTACTCGACAGGGGTGGGTGAGCAGTTCTTC.

V and J are TRBV27 and TRBJ1-2; TRBD1 aligns across 7 bases. This CDR3 has 16 amino acids. With 9 bases clipped from V and 8 bases from J, the junction kept 21 bases outside the gene matches. Germline V gene data show CDR1 as MNHEY and CDR2 as SMNVEV (reference sequence). CDR3 protein: CARRGAGGGFSCGYTF. For the CDR3, the DNA is TGTGCCAGACGGGGTGCAGGGGGGGGCTTTAGTTGCGGCTACACCTTC.

V is TRBV10-1 and J is TRBJ2-3; a weak D match, TRBD1 (6 bases). The CDR3 sequence is 13 residues long. Trimming took 6 bases from V and 4 from J, leaving 11 bases between them. In germline, CDR1 is WNHNN, CDR2 SYGVQD (reference sequence). CDR3 in amino acids: CASRSQGSDTQYF. In nucleotides, the CDR3 is TGCGCCAGCAGGAGCCAGGGGTCAGATACGCAGTATTTT.

This rearrangement joins TRBV27 to TRBJ1-2; D is uncertain. The V end was cut by 6 bases, the J end by 7 bases, with 12 bases between. The CDR3 has 12 amino acids. Germline V gives CDR1 MNHEY, CDR2 SMNVEV (reference sequence). This CDR3 is CASSLDRFGYTF. The CDR3 coding sequence is TGTGCCAGCAGCCTCGACCGGTTTGGCTACACCTTC.

J is TRBJ1-2 and V is TRBV19, with a weak D call TRBD1 (5 bases). Germline lookup yields CDR1 LNHDA and CDR2 SQIVND (reference sequence). This CDR3 spans 15 amino acids. Trimming took 5 bases from V and 0 from J, leaving 13 bases between them. The CDR3 DNA sequence: TGTGCCAGTAGTCCCGGGCAGGGAGCTAACTATGGCTACACCTTC. It is translated as CASSPGQGANYGYTF.